This T cell receptor (beta chain) appears in the sequencing data of a study of blood T cells in healthy people across ages. Primers used in a second PCR of about 7 to 12 cycles were a sample-barcoded 5' primer and a J-beta primer mix. TCRdb fed the 5' RACE reads into MiXCR, producing one record per CDR3 protein. There are roughly 800,000 distinct CDR3 sequences in the sample; about 62% occur only once, and 20% to 25% lies in the top ten. Study-wide points: Older age coincided with a roughly linear decline in TCR beta diversity per million T cells. Using unsorted PBMCs precluded a conclusive naive versus antigen-experienced comparison.

This clonotype showed up many times. Its antigen is not known. A single base separates this from a much larger clone, so it may be a read error. The CDR3 consists of 14 residues. Germline lookup yields CDR1 SQVTM and CDR2 ANQGSEA. The V end lost 4 bases, the J end lost 7 bases, and 20 bases lay between the germline ends. Roughly 10 milliliters of peripheral blood were drawn from each donor. V is TRBV29-1 and J is TRBJ2-7; D might be TRBD1 (6 bases). This receptor was obtained from a man between 25 and 39 years old in good health. Sequenced: blood. CDR3 DNA sequence: TGCAGCGTTGGGCTGCTGACAGGTTACAATGAGCAGTACTTC. Its protein product is CSVGLLTGYNEQYF.